A selection of T cell receptor beta chains follows, all from one sample in a study of CD8 T cells in Susac syndrome. TCRdb re-analysed the immunoSEQ multiplex PCR reads in MiXCR, keeping a single row per CDR3 protein. The sample carries under 150,000 distinct CDR3 sequences, almost 96% recorded once. Sequencing used CD4+ T cells from PBMCs. These receptors originate from a human donor with Susac syndrome. CDR3s include the opening cysteine and the closing phenylalanine or tryptophan. The order of the fields is V gene, J gene, CDR3 protein.

TRBV12-3/TRBV12-4	TRBJ2-1	CASSWGNEQFF
TRBV20-1	TRBJ2-5	CSGLAGGPKTQYF
TRBV9	TRBJ1-1	CASNEGLNTEAFF
TRBV18	TRBJ2-2	CASARDTGELFF
TRBV9	TRBJ1-5	CASSPGHSNQPQHF
TRBV7-8	TRBJ1-6	CASSSSVGNSPLHF
TRBV28	TRBJ2-7	CASSQRTGGTYEQYF
TRBV9	TRBJ2-5	CASSVMGQGIRGQETQYF
TRBV28	TRBJ2-2	CASRRSTGELFF
TRBV19	TRBJ1-1	CASSIDGQLEAFF
TRBV12-3/TRBV12-4	TRBJ2-7	CASSWGQYEQYF
TRBV4-2	TRBJ1-1	CASSQEGTGGNTEAFF
TRBV11-3	TRBJ1-1	CASSRRGGDTEAFF
TRBV19	TRBJ2-2	CASSSRDRDTGELFF
TRBV20-1	TRBJ1-5	CSAREPGSSDSNQPQHF
TRBV29-1	TRBJ1-1	CSVKGGANTEAFF
TRBV5-1	TRBJ2-7	CASSLPDRSSYEQYF
TRBV12-3/TRBV12-4	TRBJ2-5	CASSFRTSRGETQYF
TRBV5-1	TRBJ1-2	CASSLGGANYGYTF
TRBV28	TRBJ2-7	CASRGPQGGIYEQYF
TRBV25-1	TRBJ2-4	CARMDGDPYAELAKNIQYF
TRBV25-1	TRBJ2-7	CASSEDRTGFEQYF
TRBV27	TRBJ2-7	CASSRTYSSYEQYF
TRBV6-2/TRBV6-3	TRBJ1-5	CASSYQDNQPQHF